These 14 T cell receptor beta chains were sequenced from one sample in a study of multiple sclerosis patients with progressive multifocal leukoencephalopathy. Produced via immunoSEQ multiplex PCR; TCRdb's table is partial and in-frame only. Of around 30,000 clones listed, around 90% were seen once; the top ten hold under 1.5%. Time point in this sample: about a year of natalizumab therapy. Sequencing used PBMCs, obtained from a patient treated with natalizumab. These receptors were taken from a human donor with multiple sclerosis.

The J gene is TRBJ2-2, the V gene TRBV4-1; 13 positions agree with TRBD2. This CDR3 spans 17 amino acids. Germline-derived CDR1 and CDR2 are MGHRA and YSYEKL. V was pared by 2 bases and J by 2 bases, with 2 bases of the junction left unmatched. The CDR3 region has the DNA TGCGCCAGCAGCCAACGACTAGCGGGGGGTAACACCGGGGAGCTGTTTTTT. Translated, it gives CASSQRLAGGNTGELFF.

This chain connects TRBV27 to TRBJ1-5, with a tentative D call TRBD1 (5 bases). The CDR3 spans 16 residues. V dropped 7 bases and J dropped 0 bases, with 16 bases sitting between them. CDR1 is MNHEY, CDR2 SMNVEV, per germline (reference sequence). CDR3 DNA: TGTGCCAGCATGCCGACAGAGTACTATAGCAATCAGCCCCAGCATTTT. It is translated as CASMPTEYYSNQPQHF.

The chain combines TRBV5-6 with TRBJ1-2; D is undetermined. This CDR3 contains 13 residues. CDR1 is SGHDT and CDR2 is YYEEEE in the germline V gene. With 1 base removed from V and 4 bases from J, the gap between germline ends came to 8 bases. CDR3 sequence reads: CASSLSGSYGYTF. The CDR3 bases are TGTGCCAGCAGCTTGTCTGGATCCTATGGCTACACCTTC.

The V call is TRBV9, the J call TRBJ1-1; D call uncertain. The V end lost 4 bases, the J end lost 5 bases, and 12 bases lay between the germline ends. The germline gives CDR1 SGDLS, CDR2 YYNGEE. This CDR3 contains 13 residues. The chain's CDR3 is CASSPVRGTEAFF. CDR3 DNA sequence: TGTGCCAGCAGCCCCGTTCGAGGGACTGAAGCTTTCTTT.

The gene calls are TRBV2 and TRBJ2-5; tentatively, D is TRBD1 (5 bases). The CDR3 totals 14 residues. Per the germline V gene, CDR1 is SNHLY and CDR2 is FYNNEI. V lost 6 bases, J lost 3 bases, and 14 bases lay in between. CDR3 loop: CASRTATWEETQYF. Here the CDR3 DNA reads TGTGCCAGCAGGACAGCCACTTGGGAAGAGACCCAGTACTTC.

The chain combines TRBV19 with TRBJ1-2, with 7 bases aligning to TRBD1. V lost 6 bases, J lost 0 bases, and 10 bases stayed unmatched. The germline V gene encodes CDR1 LNHDA and CDR2 SQIVND (reference sequence). The CDR3 loop spans 16 amino acids. The CDR3 sequence is CASREEGQHPNYGYTF. The CDR3 nucleotides are TGTGCCAGTAGGGAAGAGGGACAGCACCCTAACTATGGCTACACCTTC.

This chain joins TRBV7-2 and TRBJ1-2, with TRBD1 as a possible D gene (5 bases). Germline V lookup: CDR1 SGHTA, CDR2 FQGNSA. This CDR3 is 16 amino acids long. V shed 1 base and J shed 7 bases, with 19 bases lying between them. For the CDR3, the DNA is TGTGCCAGCAGCTTAGAGTATGGGGGGATGTCGAGTGGCTACACCTTC. Its translation: CASSLEYGGMSSGYTF.

The rearrangement uses TRBV7-8 and TRBJ2-3, with D possibly called TRBD1 or TRBD2 (5 bases each). CDR3 size: 15 residues. V shed 5 bases and J shed 3 bases, with 15 bases lying between them. Per the germline V gene, CDR1 is SGHVS and CDR2 is FQNEAQ. In DNA form, the CDR3 reads TGTGCCAGCAGCCCCGGGGCCCCGGGAACAGATACGCAGTATTTT. Protein: CASSPGAPGTDTQYF.

V is TRBV7-9 and J is TRBJ2-5; D possibly uses TRBD1 or TRBD2 (5 bases each). The germline CDR1 and CDR2 sequences are SEHNR and FQNEAQ (reference sequence). Deletions cut 1 base from V and 9 bases from J, with 6 bases between. The CDR3 has 11 amino acids. The CDR3 is CASSLGGAQYF. CDR3 nucleotide sequence: TGTGCCAGCAGCTTAGGAGGGGCCCAGTACTTC.

This clone was detected a few times. The CDR3 loop reads CASSLDTGRTEAFF. The CDR3 coding sequence is TGCGCCAGCAGCTTGGATACAGGGAGGACTGAAGCTTTCTTT. The chain has TRBV5-1 and TRBJ1-1; tentative D call: TRBD1 (6 bases). The CDR3 runs 14 residues. Trimming took off 0 bases at V and 5 bases at J, with 11 bases between the two ends. The germline V gene encodes CDR1 SGHRS and CDR2 YFSETQ.

Concerning this clone: Different DNA sequences within this sample yield the same CDR3. This rearrangement joins TRBV6-4 to TRBJ1-2; D is possibly TRBD1 (5 bases). Trimming pared 4 bases from V and 4 bases from J, leaving 16 bases between. The CDR3 is 15 amino acids. The germline CDR1 and CDR2 sequences are MRHNA and SNTAGT. The CDR3 loop is CASSAEPGPSYGYTF. CDR3 nucleotide sequence: TGTGCCAGCAGTGCTGAGCCGGGACCTTCCTATGGCTACACCTTC.

The chain is built from TRBV6-5 and TRBJ1-2; the D gene is possibly TRBD1 (6 bases). The CDR3 length is 14 residues. In germline, CDR1 is MNHEY, CDR2 SVGAGI. V lost 8 bases to trimming and J lost 8 bases, with 21 bases between them. The CDR3 bases are TGTGCCAGCGGAGCCTACAACAGGGAGTTCGGCTACACCTTC. Residues: CASGAYNREFGYTF.

The CDR3 DNA is TGTGCCAGCAGCCCGGGACAGGGGACAGCTTTCTTT. This encodes CASSPGQGTAFF. This chain uses TRBV5-6 with TRBJ1-1; 10 nucleotides align to TRBD1. V lost 4 bases and J lost 10; bases outside the gene matches: 4. The CDR3 sequence is 12 residues long. Germline CDR1 SGHDT, CDR2 YYEEEE.

This rearrangement joins TRBV7-9 to TRBJ2-5; unclear D gene. The germline V gene encodes CDR1 SEHNR and CDR2 FQNEAQ (reference sequence). V lost 5 bases and J 1 base, leaving 11 bases between the germline ends. This CDR3 is built from 14 residues. CDR3: CASSPTSVQETQYF. The DNA of the CDR3 is TGTGCCAGCAGCCCCACCTCCGTCCAAGAGACCCAGTACTTC.